This T cell receptor (beta chain) was profiled in a study of cytomegalovirus exposure and HLA in healthy donors. Overall study: Among about 380 genotyped donors, about 80% fell in the Caucasian-associated ancestry cluster. Findings and caveats of the study: Further analysis, carried out later, found HLA-associated TCR beta chains more clonally expanded than equally common other chains. Several V segments, TRBV6-2 and TRBV6-3 among them, could not be told apart and were dropped.

Worth noting for this clone: Its specificity is not known.

The PCR used 60 Vbeta and 13 Jbeta primers. Sequenced by immunoSEQ multiplex PCR; TCRdb stores in-frame clones only, minus some. Of around 67,000 clones in the sample, 78% were seen once. The CDR3 sequence is 15 residues long. CDR1 MDHEN and CDR2 SYDVKM come from the germline V gene. V gave up 4 bases and J gave up 1 base, with 13 bases separating them. This TCR was sampled from a man younger than 30 in good health and CMV-seropositive. Sequencing used PBMCs. The gene calls are TRBV28 and TRBJ1-1; perhaps TRBD1 as D (6 bases). The CDR3: CASSYSGRGNTEAFF. The CDR3 nucleotides are TGTGCCAGCAGTTACTCCGGCAGGGGGAACACTGAAGCTTTCTTT.